The clone carrying this TCR beta chain was seen a few times. The target antigen is unknown. The entry originates in a study of T cell repertoires in cytomegalovirus infection. Germline-derived CDR1 and CDR2 are SGHVS and FQNEAQ. V gave up 3 bases and J gave up 3 bases, with 15 bases separating them. The CDR3 spans 15 residues. MiXCR, applied by TCRdb to the reads, yields one record per CDR3 protein. The sample holds 150,000 or so distinct CDR3 sequences; approximately 21% are singletons and the top ten take 20% to 30%. V usage is TRBV7-8 and J usage is TRBJ2-7; D may be TRBD2 (6 bases). The clonotype originates from a human donor in good health (CMV status not recorded). Some clones in this sample may be carry-over from other donors' samples. This sample comprised CD8+ T cells from cultured PBMCs, obtained from culture after CMV antigen stimulation. CDR3 bases: TGTGCCAGCAGCTTGGCTGCCGGGGGAATCTACGAGCAGTACTTC. It is translated as CASSLAAGGIYEQYF.